Listed below are T cell receptor beta chains from one sample, sequenced in a study of CD8+CD57+ T cells in acquired aplastic anemia. In TCRdb, the reads were re-called with MiXCR into one record per CDR3 protein. In the table there are 300,000 or so distinct CDR3 sequences, 50% to 65% of which are singletons. The sample comprised sorted CD4+, CD8+, or CD8+CD57+ T cells (not recorded which) from PBMCs. These receptors originate from a human donor with aplastic anemia. Each CDR3 is given with its conserved first and last residue. Fields, in order: V gene, clone size, D gene, J gene, CDR3 DNA, CDR3 protein. D genes are given only for firm matches. For some rows the clone size is stated as once, few or many, or as a class when expanded; others skip it.

V gene: TRBV10-2
clone size: .
D gene: .
J gene: TRBJ1-2
CDR3 DNA: TGCGCCAGCAGTGTTGGCAATCTCTATGGCTACACCTTC
CDR3 protein: CASSVGNLYGYTF

V gene: TRBV7-6
clone size: once
D gene: .
J gene: TRBJ1-2
CDR3 DNA: TGTGCCAGCAGCTTCGACAGTGAAGATGGCTACACCTTC
CDR3 protein: CASSFDSEDGYTF

V gene: TRBV20-1
clone size: many
D gene: .
J gene: TRBJ1-5
CDR3 DNA: TGCAGTGCTAGAGGACTTACCGTCGGTCAGCCCCAGCATTTT
CDR3 protein: CSARGLTVGQPQHF

V gene: TRBV5-1
clone size: once
D gene: .
J gene: TRBJ1-4
CDR3 DNA: TGCGCCAGCAGCTTGTCGGCCCAGGGAGAAAAACTGTTTTTT
CDR3 protein: CASSLSAQGEKLFF

V gene: TRBV7-6
clone size: few
D gene: TRBD2
J gene: TRBJ2-7
CDR3 DNA: TGTGCCAGCAGCTTAGGGTCTAGCGGGGAAGTTCACTACGAGCAGTACTTC
CDR3 protein: CASSLGSSGEVHYEQYF

V gene: TRBV7-8
clone size: many
D gene: .
J gene: TRBJ1-5
CDR3 DNA: TGTGCCAGCAGCTTTTTCCAGGGTAGCAATCAGCCCCAGCATTTT
CDR3 protein: CASSFFQGSNQPQHF

V gene: TRBV6-5
clone size: many
D gene: .
J gene: TRBJ2-2
CDR3 DNA: TGTGCCAGCAGATACACCCAAATCACCGGGGAGCTGTTTTTT
CDR3 protein: CASRYTQITGELFF

V gene: TRBV19
clone size: few
D gene: TRBD1
J gene: TRBJ1-1
CDR3 DNA: TGTGCCAGTAGTCACAGGGGGAACACTGAAGCTTTCTTT
CDR3 protein: CASSHRGNTEAFF

V gene: TRBV20-1
clone size: many
D gene: TRBD1
J gene: TRBJ1-4
CDR3 DNA: TGCAGTGCTACCCCGGGACAGGCTAATGAAAAACTGTTTTTT
CDR3 protein: CSATPGQANEKLFF

V gene: TRBV10-2
clone size: .
D gene: .
J gene: TRBJ2-7
CDR3 DNA: TGCGCCAGCAGTGAGTCCAGGCTAACATCCTACGAGCAGTACTTC
CDR3 protein: CASSESRLTSYEQYF

V gene: TRBV6-4
clone size: .
D gene: .
J gene: TRBJ1-2
CDR3 DNA: TGTGCCAGCAGTGAAGCGGACGGAGCTAACTATGGCTACACCTTC
CDR3 protein: CASSEADGANYGYTF

V gene: TRBV29-1
clone size: few
D gene: .
J gene: TRBJ1-1
CDR3 DNA: TGCAGCGTTGCCCCGCACTCTAATCTTCGGGACACTGAAGCTTTCTTT
CDR3 protein: CSVAPHSNLRDTEAFF

V gene: TRBV19
clone size: .
D gene: .
J gene: TRBJ1-2
CDR3 DNA: TGTGCCAGTAGTATACAGGGATTTTCCCTTGGCTACACCTTC
CDR3 protein: CASSIQGFSLGYTF

V gene: TRBV6-1
clone size: many
D gene: .
J gene: TRBJ1-3
CDR3 DNA: TGTGCCAGCAGTTCCTCGACGGCTGGAAACACCATATATTTT
CDR3 protein: CASSSSTAGNTIYF

V gene: TRBV29-1
clone size: .
D gene: .
J gene: TRBJ2-7
CDR3 DNA: TGCAGCGTCAACGTCGAGGGCCCCGAGCAGTACTTC
CDR3 protein: CSVNVEGPEQYF

V gene: TRBV5-8
clone size: many
D gene: TRBD2
J gene: TRBJ2-1
CDR3 DNA: TGTGCCAGCAGCCCAGAGCGGGAGGGCCGCAATGAGCAGTTCTTC
CDR3 protein: CASSPEREGRNEQFF

V gene: TRBV11-3
clone size: .
D gene: .
J gene: TRBJ2-7
CDR3 DNA: TGTGCCAGCAGCCCCGCCACCTACGAGCAGTACTTC
CDR3 protein: CASSPATYEQYF

V gene: TRBV7-9
clone size: .
D gene: .
J gene: TRBJ2-1
CDR3 DNA: TGTGCCAGCAGCTTAGAATACTTGCCCAATGAGCAGTTCTTC
CDR3 protein: CASSLEYLPNEQFF

V gene: TRBV7-8
clone size: .
D gene: .
J gene: TRBJ2-3
CDR3 DNA: TGTGCCAGCAGGGCTGGGACAGATACGCAGTATTTT
CDR3 protein: CASRAGTDTQYF

V gene: TRBV24-1
clone size: .
D gene: .
J gene: TRBJ2-7
CDR3 DNA: TGTGCCACCAGTCAATCGGGACCCGGTGGGGAGCAGTACTTC
CDR3 protein: CATSQSGPGGEQYF

V gene: TRBV7-8
clone size: few
D gene: .
J gene: TRBJ1-4
CDR3 DNA: TGTGCCAGCAGCTTTGCCGGGGCCAGGAATGAAAAACTGTTTTTT
CDR3 protein: CASSFAGARNEKLFF

V gene: TRBV24-1
clone size: .
D gene: .
J gene: TRBJ1-1
CDR3 DNA: TGTGCCACCAGTGATTTCCCAAACACTGAAGCTTTCTTT
CDR3 protein: CATSDFPNTEAFF